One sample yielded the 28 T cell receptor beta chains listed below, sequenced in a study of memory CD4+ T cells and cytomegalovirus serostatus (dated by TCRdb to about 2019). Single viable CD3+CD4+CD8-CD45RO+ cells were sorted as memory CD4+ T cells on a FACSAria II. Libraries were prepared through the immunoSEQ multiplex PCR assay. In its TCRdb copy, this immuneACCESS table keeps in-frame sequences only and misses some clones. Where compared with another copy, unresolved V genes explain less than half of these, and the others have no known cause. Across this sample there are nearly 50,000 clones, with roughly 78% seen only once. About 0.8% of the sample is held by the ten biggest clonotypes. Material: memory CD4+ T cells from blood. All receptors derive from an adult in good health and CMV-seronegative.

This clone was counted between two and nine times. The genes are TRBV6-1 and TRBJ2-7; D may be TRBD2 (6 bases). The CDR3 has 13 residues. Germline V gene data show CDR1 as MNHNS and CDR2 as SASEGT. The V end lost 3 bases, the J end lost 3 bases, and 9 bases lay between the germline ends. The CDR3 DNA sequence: TGTGCCAGCAGTGACAGCGGGCTCTACGAGCAGTACTTC. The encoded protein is CASSDSGLYEQYF.

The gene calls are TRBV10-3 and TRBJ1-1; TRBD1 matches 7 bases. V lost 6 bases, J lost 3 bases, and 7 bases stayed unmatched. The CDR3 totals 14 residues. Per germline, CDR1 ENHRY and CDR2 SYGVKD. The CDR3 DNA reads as TGTGCCATCAGCGCCGCAGGGGGAGACACTGAAGCTTTCTTT. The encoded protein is CAISAAGGDTEAFF.

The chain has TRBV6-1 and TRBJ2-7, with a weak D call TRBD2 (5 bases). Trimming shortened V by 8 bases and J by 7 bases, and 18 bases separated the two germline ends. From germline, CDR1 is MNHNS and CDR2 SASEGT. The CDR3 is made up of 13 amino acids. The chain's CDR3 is CASESGLTGEQYF. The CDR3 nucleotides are TGTGCCAGCGAGAGCGGTCTTACTGGGGAGCAGTACTTC.

CDR3 in amino acids: CASRWGGDSPLHF. CDR3 bases: TGTGCCAGCAGATGGGGGGGGGATTCACCCCTCCACTTT. The chain couples TRBV7-6 to TRBJ1-6; possible D gene TRBD1, 5 bases. The CDR3 runs 13 residues. Per germline, CDR1 SGHVS and CDR2 FNYEAQ. The V and J ends lost 6 bases and 8 bases respectively, with 11 bases between them.

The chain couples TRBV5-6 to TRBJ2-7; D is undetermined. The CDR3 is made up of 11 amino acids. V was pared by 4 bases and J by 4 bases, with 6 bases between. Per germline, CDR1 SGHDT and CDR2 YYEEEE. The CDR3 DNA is TGTGCCAGCAGCGCAGAGTACGAGCAGTACTTC. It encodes CASSAEYEQYF.

CDR3 bases: TGTGCCAGCTCTTCGTCCGGGACATCATGGAACGAGCAGTACTTC. Translated: CASSSSGTSWNEQYF. The rearrangement joins TRBV18 to TRBJ2-7, with D maybe TRBD1 (6 bases). Germline CDR1 reads KGHSH; CDR2 reads LQKENI. The germline V and J ends were trimmed by 6 bases and 5 bases, with 20 bases remaining between them. This CDR3 spans 15 amino acids.

This CDR3 reads CASGDRERPYNEQFF. In DNA, the CDR3 is TGCGCCAGCGGAGACAGGGAACGGCCCTACAATGAGCAGTTCTTC. The chain employs TRBV10-2 and TRBJ2-1, with 7 bases that match TRBD1. The CDR3 is made up of 15 amino acids. The ends lost 8 bases at V and 2 bases at J; junction bases unmatched: 9. Germline values: CDR1 WSHSY, CDR2 SAAADI.

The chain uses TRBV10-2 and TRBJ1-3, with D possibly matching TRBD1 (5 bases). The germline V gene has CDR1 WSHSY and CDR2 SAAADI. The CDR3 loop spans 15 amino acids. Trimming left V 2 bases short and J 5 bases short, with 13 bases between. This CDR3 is CASSEGAGVRNTIYF. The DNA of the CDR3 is TGCGCCAGCAGTGAGGGGGCGGGGGTGAGAAACACCATATATTTT.

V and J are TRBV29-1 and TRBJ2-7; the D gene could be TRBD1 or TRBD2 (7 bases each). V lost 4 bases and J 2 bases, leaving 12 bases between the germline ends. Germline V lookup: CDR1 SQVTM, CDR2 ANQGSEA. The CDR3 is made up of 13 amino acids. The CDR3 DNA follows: TGCAGCGTTGCAGGGGGGGGGCCCTACGAGCAGTACTTC. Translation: CSVAGGGPYEQYF.

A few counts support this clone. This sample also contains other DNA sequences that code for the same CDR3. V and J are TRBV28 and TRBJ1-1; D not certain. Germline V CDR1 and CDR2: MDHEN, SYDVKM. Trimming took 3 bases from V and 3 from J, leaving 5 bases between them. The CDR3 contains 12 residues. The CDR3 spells CASSLGYTEAFF. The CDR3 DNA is TGTGCCAGCAGTTTGGGATACACTGAAGCTTTCTTT. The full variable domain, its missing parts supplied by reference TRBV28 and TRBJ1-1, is DVKVTQSSRYLVKRTGEKVFLECVQDMDHENMFWYRQDPGLGLRLIYFSYDVKMKEKGDIPEGYSVSREKKERFSLILESASTNQTSMYLCASSLGYTEAFFGQGTRLTVV.

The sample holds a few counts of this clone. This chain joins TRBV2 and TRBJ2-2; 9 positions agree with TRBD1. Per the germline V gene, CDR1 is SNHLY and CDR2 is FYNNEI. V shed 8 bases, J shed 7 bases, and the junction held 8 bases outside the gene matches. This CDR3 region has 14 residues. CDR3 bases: TGTGCCAGCGGGGGGACAGGGTGGAGCGGGGAGCTGTTTTTT. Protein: CASGGTGWSGELFF.

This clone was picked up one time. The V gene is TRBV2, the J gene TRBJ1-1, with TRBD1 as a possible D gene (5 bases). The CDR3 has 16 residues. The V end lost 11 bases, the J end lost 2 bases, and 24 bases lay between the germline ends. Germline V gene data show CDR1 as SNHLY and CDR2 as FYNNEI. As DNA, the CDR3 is TGTGCCGCAGACGAGGGCGGGGCAGGAGGAAACACTGAAGCTTTCTTT. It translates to CAADEGGAGGNTEAFF.

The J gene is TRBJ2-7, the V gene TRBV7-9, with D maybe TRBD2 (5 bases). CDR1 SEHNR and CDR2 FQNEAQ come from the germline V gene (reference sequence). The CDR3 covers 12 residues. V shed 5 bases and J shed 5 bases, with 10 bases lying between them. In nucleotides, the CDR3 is TGTGCCAGCAGCACAACCGGGGACGAGCAGTACTTC. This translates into CASSTTGDEQYF. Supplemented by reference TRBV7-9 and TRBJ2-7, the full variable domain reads DTGVSQNPRHKITKRGQNVTFRCDPISEHNRLYWYRQTLGQGPEFLTYFQNEAQLEKSRLLSDRFSAERPKGSFSTLEIQRTEQGDSAMYLCASSTTGDEQYFGPGTRLTVT.

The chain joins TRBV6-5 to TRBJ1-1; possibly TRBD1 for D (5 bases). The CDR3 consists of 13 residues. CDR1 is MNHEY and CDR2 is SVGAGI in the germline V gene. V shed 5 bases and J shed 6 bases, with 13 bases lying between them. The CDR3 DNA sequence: TGTGCCAGCAGTGCCTCGGGGGTTTCTGAAGCTTTCTTT. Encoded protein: CASSASGVSEAFF.

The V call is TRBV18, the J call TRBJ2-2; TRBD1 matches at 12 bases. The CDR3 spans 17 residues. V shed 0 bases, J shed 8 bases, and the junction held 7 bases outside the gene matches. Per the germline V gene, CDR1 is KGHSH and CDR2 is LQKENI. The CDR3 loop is CASSPPGTGGAGGELFF. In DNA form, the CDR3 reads TGTGCCAGCTCACCACCGGGGACAGGGGGCGCAGGAGGGGAGCTGTTTTTT.

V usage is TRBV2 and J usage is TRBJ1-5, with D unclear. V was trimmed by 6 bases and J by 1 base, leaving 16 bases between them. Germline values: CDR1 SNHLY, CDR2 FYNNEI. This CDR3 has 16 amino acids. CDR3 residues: CASSERRDRSNQPQHF. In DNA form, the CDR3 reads TGTGCCAGCAGCGAAAGAAGAGATCGGAGCAATCAGCCCCAGCATTTT.

CDR3 in DNA: TGTGCCAGTAGTTTAAAGGGCAGGAGCTACGAGCAGTACTTC. Protein sequence: CASSLKGRSYEQYF. This rearrangement joins TRBV19 to TRBJ2-7; D unclear. The V and J ends lost 5 bases and 3 bases respectively, with 14 bases between them. CDR1 LNHDA and CDR2 SQIVND come from the germline V gene (reference sequence). The CDR3 covers 14 residues.

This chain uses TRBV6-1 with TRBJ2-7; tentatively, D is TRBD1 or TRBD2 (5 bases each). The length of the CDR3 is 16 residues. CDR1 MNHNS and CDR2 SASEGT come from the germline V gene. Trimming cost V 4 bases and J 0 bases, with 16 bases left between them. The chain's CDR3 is CASSGSKGRDSYEQYF. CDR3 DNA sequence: TGTGCCAGCAGTGGATCGAAGGGGAGAGACTCCTACGAGCAGTACTTC.

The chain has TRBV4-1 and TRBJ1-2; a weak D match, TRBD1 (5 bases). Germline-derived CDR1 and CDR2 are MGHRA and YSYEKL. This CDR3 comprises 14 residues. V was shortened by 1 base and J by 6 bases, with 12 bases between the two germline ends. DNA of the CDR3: TGCGCCAGCAGCCAAGTCGGGACTACCCATGGCTACACCTTC. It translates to CASSQVGTTHGYTF.

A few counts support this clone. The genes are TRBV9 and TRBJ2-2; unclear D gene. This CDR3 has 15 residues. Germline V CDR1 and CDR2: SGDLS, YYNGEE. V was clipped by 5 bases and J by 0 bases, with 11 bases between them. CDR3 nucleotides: TGTGCCAGCAGTCCTCGTCGGGCGAACACCGGGGAGCTGTTTTTT. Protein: CASSPRRANTGELFF.

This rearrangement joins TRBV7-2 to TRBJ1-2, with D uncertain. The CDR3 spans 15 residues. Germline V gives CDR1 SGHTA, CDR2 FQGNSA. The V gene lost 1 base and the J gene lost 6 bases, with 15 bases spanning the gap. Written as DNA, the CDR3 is TGTGCCAGCAGCTTAGGGGCCGCTGAGGGCGATGGCTACACCTTC. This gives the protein CASSLGAAEGDGYTF.

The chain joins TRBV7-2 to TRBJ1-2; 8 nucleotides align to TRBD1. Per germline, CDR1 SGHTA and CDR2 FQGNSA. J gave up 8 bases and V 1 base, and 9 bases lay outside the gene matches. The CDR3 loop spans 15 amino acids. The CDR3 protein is CASSLGGFGQGGYTF. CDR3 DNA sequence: TGTGCCAGCAGCTTAGGTGGTTTCGGACAGGGAGGCTACACCTTC.

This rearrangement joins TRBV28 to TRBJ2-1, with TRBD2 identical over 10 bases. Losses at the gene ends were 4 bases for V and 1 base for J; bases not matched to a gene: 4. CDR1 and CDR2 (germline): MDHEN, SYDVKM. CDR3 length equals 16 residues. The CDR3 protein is CASSSAGGPSYNEQFF. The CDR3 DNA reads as TGTGCCAGCAGTTCAGCGGGAGGGCCGTCCTACAATGAGCAGTTCTTC.

The CDR3 nucleotides read TGCGCCAGCAGCTTGGTAGTTACCACTGAAGCTTTCTTT. It codes for CASSLVVTTEAFF. The rearrangement joins TRBV5-1 to TRBJ1-1; D gene uncertain. CDR1 SGHRS and CDR2 YFSETQ come from the germline V gene. The CDR3 covers 13 residues. Trimming shortened V by 0 bases and J by 4 bases, and 7 bases separated the two germline ends. Combining the CDR3 with reference TRBV5-1 and TRBJ1-1 gives the whole variable domain KAGVTQTPRYLIKTRGQQVTLSCSPISGHRSVSWYQQTPGQGLQFLFEYFSETQRNKGNFPGRFSGRQFSNSRSEMNVSTLELGDSALYLCASSLVVTTEAFFGQGTRLTVV.

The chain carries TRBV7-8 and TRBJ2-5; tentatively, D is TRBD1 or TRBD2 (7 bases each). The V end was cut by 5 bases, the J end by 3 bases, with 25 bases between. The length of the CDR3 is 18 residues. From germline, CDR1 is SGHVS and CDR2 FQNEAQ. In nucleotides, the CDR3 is TGTGCCAGCAGCCCCCGGGAACCAGGGGGGGCTTTAAAAGAGACCCAGTACTTC. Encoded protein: CASSPREPGGALKETQYF.

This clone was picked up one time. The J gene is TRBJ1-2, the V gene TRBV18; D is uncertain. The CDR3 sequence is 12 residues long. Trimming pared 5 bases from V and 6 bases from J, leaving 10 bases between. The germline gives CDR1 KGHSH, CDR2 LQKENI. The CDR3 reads CASSGSLNGYTF. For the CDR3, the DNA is TGTGCCAGCTCAGGCAGTCTGAATGGCTACACCTTC.

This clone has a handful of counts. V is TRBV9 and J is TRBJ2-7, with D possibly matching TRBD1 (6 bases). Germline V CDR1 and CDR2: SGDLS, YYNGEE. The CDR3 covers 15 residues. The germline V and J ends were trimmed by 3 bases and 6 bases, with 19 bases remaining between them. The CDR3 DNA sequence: TGTGCCAGCAGCGCAGAGCTACAGGGTGTTGGCGAGCAGTACTTC. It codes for CASSAELQGVGEQYF.

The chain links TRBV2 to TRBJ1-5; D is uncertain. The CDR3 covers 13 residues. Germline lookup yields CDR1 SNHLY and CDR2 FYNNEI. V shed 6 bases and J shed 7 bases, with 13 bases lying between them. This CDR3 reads CASREFGGQPQHF. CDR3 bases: TGTGCCAGCAGGGAATTCGGTGGCCAGCCCCAGCATTTT.